A selection of T cell receptor beta chains follows, all from one sample in a study of blood T cell repertoires in COVID-19. The method was immunoSEQ multiplex PCR; TCRdb's version includes in-frame clones alone and lacks a portion of them. The table lists approximately 75,000 clones, around 85% of them singletons, with roughly 5% in the top ten. Sequencing was done on a sample of peripheral blood. The receptors were gathered from a man aged 80 or over with acute or convalescent COVID-19. Each CDR3 is given with its conserved first and last residue. A D gene is named only where the DNA matches it firmly.

cdr3_aa: CASSPTMNTGELFF
cdr3_length: 14
d_call: .
v_call: TRBV18

cdr3_aa: CASNLWGGRQPQHF
cdr3_length: 14
d_call: .
v_call: TRBV28

cdr3_aa: CASSFRDRDTDTQYF
cdr3_length: 15
d_call: TRBD1
v_call: TRBV11-2

cdr3_aa: CASGLSAGNQPQHF
cdr3_length: 14
d_call: .
v_call: TRBV12-5

cdr3_aa: CASRNSGEAKNIQYF
cdr3_length: 15
d_call: TRBD2
v_call: TRBV19

cdr3_aa: CASSPRGVGTDTQYF
cdr3_length: 15
d_call: TRBD2
v_call: TRBV3-1/TRBV3-2

cdr3_aa: CATKGEGLGAFF
cdr3_length: 12
d_call: .
v_call: TRBV10-3

cdr3_aa: CASSTRLAGGIGETQYF
cdr3_length: 17
d_call: TRBD2
v_call: TRBV27

cdr3_aa: CASSQELLAGVEQYF
cdr3_length: 15
d_call: TRBD2
v_call: TRBV4-3

cdr3_aa: CASKPGQNSNQPQHF
cdr3_length: 15
d_call: .
v_call: TRBV19

cdr3_aa: CASSLVGAGGWNEQFF
cdr3_length: 16
d_call: TRBD2
v_call: TRBV5-1

cdr3_aa: CASSFQGEDTQYF
cdr3_length: 13
d_call: .
v_call: TRBV11-3

cdr3_aa: CASSPKWDSNTGELFF
cdr3_length: 16
d_call: TRBD1
v_call: TRBV18

cdr3_aa: CASSLFPTSDNTGELFF
cdr3_length: 17
d_call: TRBD2
v_call: TRBV7-6

cdr3_aa: CASSRTGVAGELFF
cdr3_length: 14
d_call: TRBD1
v_call: TRBV28

cdr3_aa: CASSLRDRGRETQYF
cdr3_length: 15
d_call: TRBD1
v_call: TRBV5-1

cdr3_aa: CASSLGSVGGRVRTEAFF
cdr3_length: 18
d_call: .
v_call: TRBV5-1

cdr3_aa: CASSLRGGGAIDTQYF
cdr3_length: 16
d_call: TRBD2
v_call: TRBV28

cdr3_aa: CASSYGQGSTGELFF
cdr3_length: 15
d_call: .
v_call: TRBV6-5

cdr3_aa: CASSSQGQGAGNTIYF
cdr3_length: 16
d_call: TRBD1
v_call: TRBV7-2

cdr3_aa: CASSLNSEQFF
cdr3_length: 11
d_call: .
v_call: TRBV18

cdr3_aa: CASSLATGGRGDTQYF
cdr3_length: 16
d_call: TRBD2
v_call: TRBV7-2

cdr3_aa: CASGGEGLDYEQYF
cdr3_length: 14
d_call: .
v_call: TRBV6-5

cdr3_aa: CATRGGAATTNEKLFF
cdr3_length: 16
d_call: TRBD1
v_call: TRBV5-1

cdr3_aa: CASSETVGTGELFF
cdr3_length: 14
d_call: .
v_call: TRBV9

cdr3_aa: CASSLPGQGFGNYGYTF
cdr3_length: 17
d_call: TRBD1
v_call: TRBV7-2

cdr3_aa: CASSFFAGGPATDTQYF
cdr3_length: 17
d_call: TRBD2
v_call: TRBV11-2

cdr3_aa: CASSFRPGFESGELFF
cdr3_length: 16
d_call: .
v_call: TRBV27

cdr3_aa: CASSVAILAGGPAEQFF
cdr3_length: 17
d_call: TRBD2
v_call: TRBV9

cdr3_aa: CALPELVCGGYTF
cdr3_length: 13
d_call: .
v_call: TRBV5-6

cdr3_aa: CASSHSVSTDTQYF
cdr3_length: 14
d_call: .
v_call: TRBV3-1/TRBV3-2

cdr3_aa: CASSESTAGVTYEQYF
cdr3_length: 16
d_call: TRBD2
v_call: TRBV10-1

cdr3_aa: CATQKLGVEQFF
cdr3_length: 12
d_call: .
v_call: TRBV28

cdr3_aa: CASSLAADNEQFF
cdr3_length: 13
d_call: .
v_call: TRBV5-1

cdr3_aa: CASSPPSNEQYF
cdr3_length: 12
d_call: .
v_call: TRBV7-9

cdr3_aa: CASSTSSGRRAEQYF
cdr3_length: 15
d_call: TRBD2
v_call: TRBV6-5

cdr3_aa: CSIGRENEQYF
cdr3_length: 11
d_call: .
v_call: TRBV29-1

cdr3_aa: CASSLEAASSYNEQFF
cdr3_length: 16
d_call: .
v_call: TRBV5-1

cdr3_aa: CASSIFEFTGELFF
cdr3_length: 14
d_call: .
v_call: TRBV6-5

cdr3_aa: CASSQSWRNYEQYF
cdr3_length: 14
d_call: .
v_call: TRBV23-1

cdr3_aa: CASTGTAAVNEKLFF
cdr3_length: 15
d_call: .
v_call: TRBV2

cdr3_aa: CASSLTGAETQYF
cdr3_length: 13
d_call: TRBD1
v_call: TRBV6-5

cdr3_aa: CASSQGALQETQYF
cdr3_length: 14
d_call: .
v_call: TRBV3-1/TRBV3-2

cdr3_aa: CASSPIHGQGVYEQYF
cdr3_length: 16
d_call: TRBD1
v_call: TRBV19

cdr3_aa: CASSLAVQGVTNEKLFF
cdr3_length: 17
d_call: .
v_call: TRBV7-2

cdr3_aa: CASRGTGTGDEKLFF
cdr3_length: 15
d_call: TRBD1
v_call: TRBV5-1

cdr3_aa: CASSPGQAGLEQYF
cdr3_length: 14
d_call: TRBD1
v_call: TRBV18

cdr3_aa: CASSQPGQGIQPQHF
cdr3_length: 15
d_call: TRBD1
v_call: TRBV4-1

cdr3_aa: CASNERGGSVDTDTQYF
cdr3_length: 17
d_call: .
v_call: TRBV9

cdr3_aa: CASRPVSGGGRNEQFF
cdr3_length: 16
d_call: .
v_call: TRBV7-6

cdr3_aa: CASSLGTADYEQYF
cdr3_length: 14
d_call: TRBD1
v_call: TRBV9

cdr3_aa: CASSVNSGMNTEAFF
cdr3_length: 15
d_call: .
v_call: TRBV9

cdr3_aa: CASSPDRGRSPQHF
cdr3_length: 14
d_call: TRBD1
v_call: TRBV19

cdr3_aa: CATNRVRDTEAFF
cdr3_length: 13
d_call: .
v_call: TRBV6-5

cdr3_aa: CASYQGRGGYTF
cdr3_length: 12
d_call: .
v_call: TRBV28

cdr3_aa: CASSDRQGTYEQYF
cdr3_length: 14
d_call: TRBD1
v_call: TRBV19

cdr3_aa: CASSILTSGRYF
cdr3_length: 12
d_call: TRBD2
v_call: TRBV28

cdr3_aa: CASINQGFGTEAFF
cdr3_length: 14
d_call: .
v_call: TRBV28